The source of this TCR beta chain is a study of control samples from healthy donors and cancer patients. Sequencing used immunoSEQ multiplex PCR; TCRdb keeps in-frame clones, though not all of them. The sample yields 70,000 to 95,000 clones, 80% to 95% seen once. This CDR3 has 11 residues. V lost 4 bases and J 6 bases, leaving 4 bases between the germline ends. Germline assignment: CDR1 LGHDT and CDR2 YNNKEL (reference sequence). The V gene is TRBV3-1 (or the pseudogene TRBV3-2), the J gene TRBJ2-1; no definite D call. The sequenced sample consisted of blood. This receptor was taken from a woman aged 25 to 45 in good health. CDR3 protein: CASSRGNEQFF. The CDR3 nucleotides read TGTGCCAGCAGCCGGGGCAATGAGCAGTTCTTC.